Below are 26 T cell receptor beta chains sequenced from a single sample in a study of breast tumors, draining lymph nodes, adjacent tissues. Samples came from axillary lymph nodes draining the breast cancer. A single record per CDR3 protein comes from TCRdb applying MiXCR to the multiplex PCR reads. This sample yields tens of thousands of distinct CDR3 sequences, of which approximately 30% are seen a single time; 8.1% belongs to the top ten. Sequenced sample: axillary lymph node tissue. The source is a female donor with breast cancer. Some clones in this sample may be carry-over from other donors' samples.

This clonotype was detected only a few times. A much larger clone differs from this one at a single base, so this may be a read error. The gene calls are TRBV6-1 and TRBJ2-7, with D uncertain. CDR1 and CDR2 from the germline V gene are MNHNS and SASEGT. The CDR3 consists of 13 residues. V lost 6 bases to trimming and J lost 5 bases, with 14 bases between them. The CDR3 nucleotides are TGTGCCAGCAGACCTAGTTCCGCCGACGAGCAGTACTTC. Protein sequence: CASRPSSADEQYF.

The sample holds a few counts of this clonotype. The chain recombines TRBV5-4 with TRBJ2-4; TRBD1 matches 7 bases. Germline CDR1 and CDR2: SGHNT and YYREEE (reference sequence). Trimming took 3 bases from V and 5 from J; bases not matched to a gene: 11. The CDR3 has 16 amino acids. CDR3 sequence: CASSSRKRQGENIQYF. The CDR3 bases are TGTGCCAGCAGCTCCAGAAAAAGACAGGGCGAAAACATTCAGTACTTC.

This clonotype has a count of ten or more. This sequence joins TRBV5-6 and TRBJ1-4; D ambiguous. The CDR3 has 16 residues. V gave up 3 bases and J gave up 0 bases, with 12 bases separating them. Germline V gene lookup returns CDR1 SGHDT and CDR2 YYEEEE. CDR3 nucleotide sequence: TGTGCCAGCAGCTCCAACGACGGTGCAACTAATGAAAAACTGTTTTTT. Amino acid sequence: CASSSNDGATNEKLFF. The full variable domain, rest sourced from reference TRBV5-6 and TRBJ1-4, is DAGVTQSPTHLIKTRGQQVTLRCSPKSGHDTVSWYQQALGQGPQFIFQYYEEEERQRGNFPDRFSGHQFPNYSSELNVNALLLGDSALYLCASSSNDGATNEKLFFGSGTQLSVL.

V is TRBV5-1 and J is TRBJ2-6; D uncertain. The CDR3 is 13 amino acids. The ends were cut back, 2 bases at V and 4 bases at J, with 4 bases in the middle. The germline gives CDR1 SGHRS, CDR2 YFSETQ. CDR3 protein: CASSLAGANVLTF. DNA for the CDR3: TGCGCCAGCAGCTTAGCGGGGGCCAACGTCCTGACTTTC.

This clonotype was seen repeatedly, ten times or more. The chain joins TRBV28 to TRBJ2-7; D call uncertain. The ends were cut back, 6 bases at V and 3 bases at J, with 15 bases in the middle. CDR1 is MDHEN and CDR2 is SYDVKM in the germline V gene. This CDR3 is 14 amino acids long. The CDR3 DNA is TGTGCCAGCAGCATAACCGGGCCCCACTACGAGCAGTACTTC. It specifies CASSITGPHYEQYF.

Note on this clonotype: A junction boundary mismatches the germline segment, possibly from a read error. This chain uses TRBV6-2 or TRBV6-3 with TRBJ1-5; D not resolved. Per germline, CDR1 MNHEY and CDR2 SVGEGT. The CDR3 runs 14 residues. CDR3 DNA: TGTGTCAGCAGTCACTCTGCTCCTGGTCAGCCCCAGCATTTT. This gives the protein CVSSHSAPGQPQHF.

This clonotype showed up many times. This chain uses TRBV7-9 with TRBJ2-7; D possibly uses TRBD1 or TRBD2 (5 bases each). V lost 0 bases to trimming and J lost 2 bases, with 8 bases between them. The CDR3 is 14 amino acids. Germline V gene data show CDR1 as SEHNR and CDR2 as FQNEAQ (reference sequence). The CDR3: CASSLARDPYEQYF. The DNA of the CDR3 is TGTGCCAGCAGCTTAGCGAGGGACCCCTACGAGCAGTACTTC.

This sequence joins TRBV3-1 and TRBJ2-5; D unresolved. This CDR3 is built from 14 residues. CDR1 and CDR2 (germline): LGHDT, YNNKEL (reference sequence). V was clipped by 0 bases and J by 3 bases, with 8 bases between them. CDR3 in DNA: TGTGCCAGCAGCCAAGATGCCAGCAAAGAGACCCAGTACTTC. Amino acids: CASSQDASKETQYF.

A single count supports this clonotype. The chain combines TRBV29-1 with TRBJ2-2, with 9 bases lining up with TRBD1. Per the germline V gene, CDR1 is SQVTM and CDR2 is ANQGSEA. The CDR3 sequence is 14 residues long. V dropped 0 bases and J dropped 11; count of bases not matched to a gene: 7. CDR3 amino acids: CSVEEEQGAGELFF. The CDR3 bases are TGCAGCGTTGAAGAGGAACAGGGGGCTGGCGAGCTGTTTTTT.

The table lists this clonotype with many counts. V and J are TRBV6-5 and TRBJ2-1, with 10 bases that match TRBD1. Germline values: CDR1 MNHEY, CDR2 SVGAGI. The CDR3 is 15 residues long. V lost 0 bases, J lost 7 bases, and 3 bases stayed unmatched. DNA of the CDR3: TGTGCCAGCAGTTACTCTAGACAGGGGGCAAATGAGCAGTTCTTC. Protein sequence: CASSYSRQGANEQFF.

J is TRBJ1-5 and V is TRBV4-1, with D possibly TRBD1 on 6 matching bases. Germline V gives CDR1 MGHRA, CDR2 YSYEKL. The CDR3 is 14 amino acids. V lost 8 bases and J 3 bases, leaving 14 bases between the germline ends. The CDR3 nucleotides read TGCGCCAGCGCCGGCGGGGGCAACAATCAGCCCCAGCATTTT. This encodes CASAGGGNNQPQHF.

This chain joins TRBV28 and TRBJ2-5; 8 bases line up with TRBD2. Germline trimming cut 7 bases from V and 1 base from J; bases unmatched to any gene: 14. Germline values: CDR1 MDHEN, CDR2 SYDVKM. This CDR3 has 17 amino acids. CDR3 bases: TGTGCCAGCATGTTATTCGGGAGGGACACCGGCCAAGAGACCCAGTACTTC. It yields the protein CASMLFGRDTGQETQYF.

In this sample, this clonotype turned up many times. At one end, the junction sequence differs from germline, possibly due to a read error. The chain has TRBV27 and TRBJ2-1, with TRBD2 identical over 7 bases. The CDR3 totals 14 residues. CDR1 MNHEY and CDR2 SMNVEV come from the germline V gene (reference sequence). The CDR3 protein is CASSWGGGYNEQFF. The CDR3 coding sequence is TGCGCCAGCAGTTGGGGCGGGGGCTACAATGAGCAGTTCTTC.

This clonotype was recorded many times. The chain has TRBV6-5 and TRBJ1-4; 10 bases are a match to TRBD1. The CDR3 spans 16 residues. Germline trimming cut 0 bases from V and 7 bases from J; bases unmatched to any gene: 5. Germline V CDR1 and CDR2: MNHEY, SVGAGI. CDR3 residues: CASSYSTGGAGEKLFF. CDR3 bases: TGTGCCAGCAGTTACTCGACAGGGGGCGCGGGTGAAAAACTGTTTTTT.

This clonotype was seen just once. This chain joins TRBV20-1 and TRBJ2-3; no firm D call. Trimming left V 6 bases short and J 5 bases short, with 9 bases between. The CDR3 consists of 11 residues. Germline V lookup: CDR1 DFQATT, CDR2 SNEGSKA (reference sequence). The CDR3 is CSAPQGDTQYF. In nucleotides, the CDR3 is TGCAGTGCGCCACAAGGAGATACGCAGTATTTT.

CDR3 in amino acids: CASGPVDTQYF. The CDR3 DNA reads TGTGCCAGCGGACCAGTGGATACGCAGTATTTT. The genes are TRBV6-5 and TRBJ2-3; D gene uncertain. Germline CDR1 reads MNHEY; CDR2 reads SVGAGI. Trimming took off 8 bases at V and 6 bases at J, with 9 bases between the two ends. The CDR3 loop spans 11 amino acids.

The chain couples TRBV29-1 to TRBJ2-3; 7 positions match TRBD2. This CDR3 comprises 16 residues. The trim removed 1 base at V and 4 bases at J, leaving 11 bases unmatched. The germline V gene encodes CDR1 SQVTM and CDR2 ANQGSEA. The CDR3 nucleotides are TGCAGCGTTGAAGGGACTAGTTGGCGTAAGGCAGATACGCAGTATTTT. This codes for CSVEGTSWRKADTQYF.

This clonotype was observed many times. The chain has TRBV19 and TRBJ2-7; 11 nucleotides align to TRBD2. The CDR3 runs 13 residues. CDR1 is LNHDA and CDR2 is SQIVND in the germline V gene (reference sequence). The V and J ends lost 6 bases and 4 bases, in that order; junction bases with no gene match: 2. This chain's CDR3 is CASSASGRYEQYF. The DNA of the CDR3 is TGTGCCAGTAGCGCTAGCGGGAGGTACGAGCAGTACTTC.

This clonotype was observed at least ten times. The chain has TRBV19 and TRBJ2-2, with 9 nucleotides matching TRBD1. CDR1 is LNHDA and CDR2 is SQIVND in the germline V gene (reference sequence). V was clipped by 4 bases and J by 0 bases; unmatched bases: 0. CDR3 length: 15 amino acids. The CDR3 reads CASSRQGANTGELFF. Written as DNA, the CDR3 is TGTGCCAGTAGTAGACAGGGGGCGAACACCGGGGAGCTGTTTTTT.

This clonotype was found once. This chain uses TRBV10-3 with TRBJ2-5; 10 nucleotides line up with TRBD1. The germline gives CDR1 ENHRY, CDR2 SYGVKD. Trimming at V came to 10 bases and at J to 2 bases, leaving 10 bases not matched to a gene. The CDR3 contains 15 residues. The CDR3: CATRGVDRGQETQYF. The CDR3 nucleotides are TGTGCCACCAGGGGCGTGGACAGGGGGCAAGAGACCCAGTACTTC.

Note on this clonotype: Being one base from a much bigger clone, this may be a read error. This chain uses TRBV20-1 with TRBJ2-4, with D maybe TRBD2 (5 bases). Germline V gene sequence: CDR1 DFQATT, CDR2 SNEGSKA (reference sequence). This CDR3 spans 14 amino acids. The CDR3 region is CSARRNVAKTIQYF. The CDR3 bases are TGCAGTGCTCGGAGGAACGTAGCCAAAACCATTCAGTACTTC.

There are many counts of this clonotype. Written as DNA, the CDR3 is TGCGCCAGCAGTGAAACAGGGGGCAATGAGCAGTTCTTC. Amino acid sequence: CASSETGGNEQFF. The chain couples TRBV10-1 to TRBJ2-1, with 8 bases that match TRBD1. The CDR3 runs to 13 residues. The germline V gene has CDR1 WNHNN and CDR2 SYGVQD (reference sequence). J gave up 6 bases and V 3 bases, and 1 base lay outside the gene matches.

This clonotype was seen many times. DNA for the CDR3: TGTGCCAGCAGCCCGCGGTGGGGGCTTCCCCAAGAGACCCAGTACTTC. This encodes CASSPRWGLPQETQYF. V is TRBV7-8 and J is TRBJ2-5; maybe TRBD1 (6 bases). Trimming cost V 5 bases and J 1 base, with 17 bases left between them. The CDR3 totals 16 residues. The germline CDR1 and CDR2 sequences are SGHVS and FQNEAQ.

The CDR3 DNA follows: TGTGCCAGCAGGGCCTACAGGGGCGCAATAAACACTGAAGCTTTCTTT. This encodes CASRAYRGAINTEAFF. The gene calls are TRBV9 and TRBJ1-1; 7 bases are shared with TRBD1. Germline lookup yields CDR1 SGDLS and CDR2 YYNGEE. With 5 bases clipped from V and 2 bases from J, the junction kept 12 bases outside the gene matches. CDR3 size: 16 residues.

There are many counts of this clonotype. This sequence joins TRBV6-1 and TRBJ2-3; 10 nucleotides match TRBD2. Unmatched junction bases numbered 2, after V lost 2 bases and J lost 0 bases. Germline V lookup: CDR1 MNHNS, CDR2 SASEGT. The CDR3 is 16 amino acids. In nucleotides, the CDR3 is TGTGCCAGCAGTGAATGGACTAGCGGAAGCACAGATACGCAGTATTTT. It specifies CASSEWTSGSTDTQYF.

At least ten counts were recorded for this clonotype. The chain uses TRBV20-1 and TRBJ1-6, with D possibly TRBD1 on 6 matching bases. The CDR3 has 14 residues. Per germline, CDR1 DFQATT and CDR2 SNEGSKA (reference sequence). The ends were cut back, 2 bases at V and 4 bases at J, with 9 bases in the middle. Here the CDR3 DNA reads TGCAGTGCTAGACCGGGACAATATAATTCACCCCTCCACTTT. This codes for CSARPGQYNSPLHF.